What follows are 27 T cell receptor beta chains derived from one specimen sequenced in a study of OX40 agonist ivuxolimab in advanced cancers. Here immunoSEQ multiplex PCR was the method, and the copy in TCRdb shows in-frame clones only, minus some. The repertoire holds 50,000 to 65,000 clones, with approximately 75% as singletons. The sample consisted of CD4+ or CD8+ T cells sorted from blood, taken in a trial of the OX40 agonist ivuxolimab. These receptors were obtained from an adult with an advanced solid tumor such as melanoma, head and neck, liver or kidney cancer.

In its sample, this clone was seen a few times. The rearrangement joins TRBV5-4 to TRBJ1-6; 8 bases are shared with TRBD1. The CDR3 spans 14 residues. V was pared by 4 bases and J by 11 bases, with 8 bases of the junction left unmatched. Germline V gene sequence: CDR1 SGHNT, CDR2 YYREEE (reference sequence). CDR3 loop: CASSGATGETPLHF. CDR3 DNA: TGTGCCAGCAGCGGGGCGACAGGGGAAACACCCCTCCACTTT. Together with reference TRBV5-4 and TRBJ1-6, the CDR3 gives the full variable domain: ETGVTQSPTHLIKTRGQQVTLRCSSQSGHNTVSWYQQALGQGPQFIFQYYREEENGRGNFPPRFSGLQFPNYSSELNVNALELDDSALYLCASSGATGETPLHFGNGTRLTVT.

This chain links TRBV11-3 with TRBJ2-7, with D unresolved. V gave up 2 bases and J gave up 9 bases, with 14 bases separating them. Germline V gene data show CDR1 as SGHNT and CDR2 as YENEEA. This CDR3 is built from 13 residues. CDR3 sequence: CASSLRGRAWQYF. The CDR3 DNA sequence: TGTGCCAGCAGCTTAAGAGGCCGAGCGTGGCAGTACTTC.

This clone was counted a single time. The V and J genes are TRBV5-1 and TRBJ2-5, with D possibly TRBD2 on 6 matching bases. V was shortened by 0 bases and J by 7 bases, with 16 bases between the two germline ends. Germline assignment: CDR1 SGHRS and CDR2 YFSETQ. This CDR3 region has 15 residues. The CDR3 region has the DNA TGCGCCAGCAGCTTGGCCACTAGCCAGGATGGGACCCAGTACTTC. Its protein is CASSLATSQDGTQYF.

This chain links TRBV10-2 with TRBJ1-2, with D possibly being TRBD1 (6 bases). This CDR3 contains 14 residues. V lost 1 base, J lost 3 bases, and 9 bases lay in between. Germline assignment: CDR1 WSHSY and CDR2 SAAADI. Here the CDR3 reads CASSEYGGDYGYTF. In DNA, the CDR3 is TGCGCCAGCAGTGAGTATGGGGGCGACTATGGCTACACCTTC.

The rearrangement links TRBV18 to TRBJ2-1; a possible D gene is TRBD2 (5 bases). V gave up 4 bases and J gave up 6 bases, with 13 bases separating them. CDR3 length: 14 residues. CDR1 KGHSH and CDR2 LQKENI come from the germline V gene. This chain's CDR3 is CASSLFGSGNEQFF. Written as DNA, the CDR3 is TGTGCCAGCTCACTCTTTGGGAGCGGCAATGAGCAGTTCTTC.

V gene TRBV27 combines with J gene TRBJ1-2; 10 nucleotides agree with TRBD1. Germline loops: CDR1 MNHEY, CDR2 SMNVEV (reference sequence). The CDR3 is 14 amino acids. V was clipped by 4 bases and J by 8 bases; unmatched bases: 7. The CDR3 coding sequence is TGTGCCAGCAGTTCGGGACAGGGGATTGAAGGCTACACCTTC. It encodes CASSSGQGIEGYTF.

Only one count was recorded for this clone. The chain joins TRBV2 to TRBJ1-1; weak D call: TRBD1 (5 bases). CDR1 is SNHLY and CDR2 is FYNNEI in the germline V gene. Trimming cost V 7 bases and J 1 base, with 10 bases left between them. This CDR3 is 13 amino acids long. The CDR3 bases are TGTGCCAGCATGGGAGGGGAGAACACTGAAGCTTTCTTT. This codes for CASMGGENTEAFF.

The rearrangement uses TRBV13 and TRBJ2-7; D ambiguous. The CDR3 consists of 14 residues. Germline CDR1 and CDR2: PRHDT and FYEKMQ (reference sequence). Trimming cost V 0 bases and J 3 bases, with 9 bases left between them. The CDR3, as DNA: TGTGCCAGCAGCTTAGGCGGGCAGCACTACGAGCAGTACTTC. Translation: CASSLGGQHYEQYF.

The chain joins TRBV29-1 to TRBJ2-7, with 10 bases lining up with TRBD1. The germline V gene has CDR1 SQVTM and CDR2 ANQGSEA. V gave up 6 bases and J gave up 7 bases; unmatched junction bases: 12. The CDR3 runs to 14 residues. CDR3 in DNA: TGCAGCGTAGAGGCCGGGACAGGGGCCGGGGAGCAGTACTTC. This encodes CSVEAGTGAGEQYF.

This rearrangement joins TRBV11-2 to TRBJ2-1, with 14 bases aligning to TRBD2. Per germline, CDR1 SGHAT and CDR2 FQNNGV. This CDR3 region has 17 residues. Losses at the gene ends were 3 bases for V and 0 bases for J; bases not matched to a gene: 1. The CDR3 spells CASSLTSGGASYNEQFF. The CDR3 DNA reads TGTGCCAGCAGCTTGACTAGCGGGGGGGCCTCCTACAATGAGCAGTTCTTC.

The chain employs TRBV4-1 and TRBJ2-5; no firm D call. Germline CDR1 is MGHRA and CDR2 is YSYEKL. This CDR3 has 12 residues. V lost 0 bases to trimming and J lost 5 bases, with 4 bases between them. For the CDR3, the DNA is TGCGCCAGCAGCCAAGATTTCGAGACCCAGTACTTC. This encodes CASSQDFETQYF.

The gene calls are TRBV5-1 and TRBJ2-7; D is undetermined. The V gene's germline CDR1 is SGHRS and CDR2 YFSETQ. The CDR3 is 11 residues long. Trimming removed 3 bases from V and 3 bases from J, with 4 bases in between. CDR3 bases: TGCGCCAGCAGCTCGCACTACGAGCAGTACTTC. This codes for CASSSHYEQYF.

V and J are TRBV7-9 and TRBJ2-1; TRBD1 agrees at 8 bases. The CDR3 runs 16 residues. Per the germline V gene, CDR1 is SEHNR and CDR2 is FQNEAQ (reference sequence). V trimming: 4 bases; J trimming: 0 bases; junction bases outside the gene matches: 5. The CDR3 here is CASSSGQGGSYNEQFF. The CDR3 DNA reads TGTGCCAGCAGCTCAGGACAGGGAGGCTCCTACAATGAGCAGTTCTTC.

This sequence joins TRBV5-4 and TRBJ2-2; 7 bases match TRBD2. The CDR3 consists of 15 residues. V shed 4 bases and J 6 bases; nucleotides not matched to a gene: 9. The germline CDR1 and CDR2 sequences are SGHNT and YYREEE (reference sequence). The CDR3 DNA follows: TGTGCCAGCAGCCCGGGACTACCTAGCCCCGGGGAGCTGTTTTTT. As protein: CASSPGLPSPGELFF.

V is TRBV7-7 and J is TRBJ2-5; TRBD2 matches 9 bases. The CDR3 covers 16 residues. V dropped 6 bases and J dropped 1; count of bases not matched to a gene: 9. Per the germline V gene, CDR1 is SSHAT and CDR2 is FNYEAQ (reference sequence). The CDR3 reads CASRSSGGAIQETQYF. The CDR3 DNA is TGTGCCAGCAGGAGTAGCGGGGGAGCTATCCAAGAGACCCAGTACTTC. Using reference TRBV7-7 and TRBJ2-5 for the parts outside the CDR3, the full variable domain is GAGVSQSPRYKVTKRGQDVTLRCDPISSHATLYWYQQALGQGPEFLTYFNYEAQPDKSGLPSDRFSAERPEGSISTLTIQRTEQRDSAMYRCASRSSGGAIQETQYFGPGTRLLVL.

The V and J genes are TRBV7-3 and TRBJ2-5; D may correspond to TRBD1 or TRBD2 (6 bases each). This CDR3 comprises 15 residues. V lost 4 bases to trimming and J lost 2 bases, with 14 bases between them. Germline V gene lookup returns CDR1 SGHTA and CDR2 FQGTGA. CDR3 in DNA: TGTGCCAGCAGCTCCCCTGGGGGGCTGCAAGAGACCCAGTACTTC. Translation: CASSSPGGLQETQYF.

V and J are TRBV11-2 and TRBJ2-1; possibly TRBD2 for D (6 bases). Germline loops: CDR1 SGHAT, CDR2 FQNNGV. Trimming pared 0 bases from V and 7 bases from J, leaving 16 bases between. CDR3 length: 16 residues. In nucleotides, the CDR3 is TGTGCCAGCAGCTTAGATACAAACGGACTACTAAATGAGCAGTTCTTC. It specifies CASSLDTNGLLNEQFF.

This sequence joins TRBV6-5 and TRBJ2-7, with D perhaps TRBD2 (5 bases). V lost 8 bases and J 0 bases, leaving 14 bases between the germline ends. The CDR3 extends over 14 amino acids. Germline loops: CDR1 MNHEY, CDR2 SVGAGI. CDR3 residues: CASVLREPSYEQYF. The CDR3, as DNA: TGTGCCAGCGTGCTTCGGGAACCCTCCTACGAGCAGTACTTC.

The V and J genes are TRBV27 and TRBJ2-3; D ambiguous. V lost 3 bases, J lost 3 bases, and 7 bases lay in between. Germline lookup yields CDR1 MNHEY and CDR2 SMNVEV (reference sequence). This CDR3 has 13 residues. The CDR3 DNA follows: TGTGCCAGCAGTTTTGGTGGAACAGATACGCAGTATTTT. Translating it yields CASSFGGTDTQYF.

The rearrangement links TRBV28 to TRBJ1-5, with TRBD1 identical over 9 bases. The J segment lost 0 bases and the V segment lost 6 bases, leaving 9 bases of the junction unmatched. Germline V gene lookup returns CDR1 MDHEN and CDR2 SYDVKM. The CDR3 contains 17 residues. The CDR3 loop reads CASSLDRGSYSNQPQHF. CDR3 in DNA: TGTGCCAGCAGCCTCGACAGGGGGTCATATAGCAATCAGCCCCAGCATTTT. The whole variable domain, remainder taken from reference TRBV28 and TRBJ1-5, is DVKVTQSSRYLVKRTGEKVFLECVQDMDHENMFWYRQDPGLGLRLIYFSYDVKMKEKGDIPEGYSVSREKKERFSLILESASTNQTSMYLCASSLDRGSYSNQPQHFGDGTRLSIL.

The chain carries TRBV7-2 and TRBJ1-1; no clear D. V was shortened by 0 bases and J by 4 bases, with 12 bases between the two germline ends. The CDR3 consists of 15 residues. Germline CDR1 is SGHTA and CDR2 is FQGNSA. The DNA of the CDR3 is TGTGCCAGCAGCTTAGCGGCGGGGTATGCCACTGAAGCTTTCTTT. Translation gives CASSLAAGYATEAFF.

In its sample, this clone was seen a few times. The J gene is TRBJ1-4, the V gene TRBV10-2; D ambiguous. The ends were cut back, 0 bases at V and 8 bases at J, with 13 bases in the middle. From germline, CDR1 is WSHSY and CDR2 SAAADI. There are 15 residues in the CDR3. CDR3 in amino acids: CASSESGAGGEKLFF. The CDR3 bases are TGCGCCAGCAGTGAGTCGGGCGCAGGAGGGGAAAAACTGTTTTTT.

The genes are TRBV5-1 and TRBJ2-1; 10 bases agree with TRBD1. J gave up 7 bases and V 1 base, and 5 bases lay outside the gene matches. Germline V gives CDR1 SGHRS, CDR2 YFSETQ. The CDR3 runs to 15 residues. CDR3 in amino acids: CASSLRQGASNEQFF. The CDR3 nucleotides read TGCGCCAGCAGCTTGAGACAGGGGGCGAGTAATGAGCAGTTCTTC.

The genes are TRBV5-4 and TRBJ1-4; tentative D call: TRBD1 (6 bases). V lost 5 bases and J 5 bases, leaving 13 bases between the germline ends. The CDR3 is 14 residues long. Germline CDR1 SGHNT, CDR2 YYREEE (reference sequence). CDR3 sequence reads: CASSERRGNEKLFF. As DNA, the CDR3 is TGTGCCAGCAGTGAGAGGAGGGGGAATGAAAAACTGTTTTTT.

This clone was recorded a few times. This chain connects TRBV27 to TRBJ2-1, with a tentative D call TRBD2 (5 bases). CDR1 is MNHEY, CDR2 SMNVEV, per germline (reference sequence). The germline V and J ends were trimmed by 6 bases and 0 bases, with 12 bases remaining between them. This CDR3 has 15 residues. The CDR3 DNA sequence: TGTGCCAGCAGGGAGGACCGATACTCCTACAATGAGCAGTTCTTC. This encodes CASREDRYSYNEQFF.

The chain carries TRBV4-2 and TRBJ1-2; TRBD1 aligns across 7 bases. Trimming took 0 bases from V and 4 from J; bases not matched to a gene: 5. This CDR3 comprises 15 residues. The germline V gene encodes CDR1 LGHNA and CDR2 YNFKEQ. The CDR3 loop is CASSQDQQGTYGYTF. CDR3 sequence (DNA): TGTGCCAGCAGCCAAGACCAACAGGGGACCTATGGCTACACCTTC.

The rearrangement links TRBV5-1 to TRBJ2-7; D possibly uses TRBD1 or TRBD2 (6 bases each). The germline CDR1 and CDR2 sequences are SGHRS and YFSETQ. V was trimmed by 7 bases and J by 2 bases, leaving 16 bases between them. The CDR3 runs 14 residues. The CDR3 reads CASATGRSPYEQYF. In DNA form, the CDR3 reads TGCGCCAGCGCCACAGGGAGGTCCCCCTACGAGCAGTACTTC. Full variable domain (rest looked up from reference TRBV5-1 and TRBJ2-7): KAGVTQTPRYLIKTRGQQVTLSCSPISGHRSVSWYQQTPGQGLQFLFEYFSETQRNKGNFPGRFSGRQFSNSRSEMNVSTLELGDSALYLCASATGRSPYEQYFGPGTRLTVT.